These 18 T cell receptor beta chains were sequenced from one sample in a study of cytomegalovirus exposure and HLA in healthy donors (dated by TCRdb to the late 2010s). The library relied on the immunoSEQ multiplex PCR assay. TCRdb's version of the immuneACCESS table is confined to in-frame rearrangements and falls short of the full clone set. An unresolved V gene accounts for under half of the shortfall where checked; the remainder is of unknown origin. The sample table records roughly 120,000 clones; 88% of these occur just once. The ten largest make up more than 2% of the sample. Sample: PBMCs. The receptors were gathered from a young woman in good health and CMV-seronegative.

This rearrangement joins TRBV28 to TRBJ2-1, with TRBD1 matching over 10 bases. Germline loops: CDR1 MDHEN, CDR2 SYDVKM. The CDR3 extends over 14 amino acids. After removal of 2 bases from V and 7 bases from J, the junction contained 2 bases not matched to a gene. The chain's CDR3 is CASSLGQGGNEQFF. The CDR3 bases are TGTGCCAGCAGTTTAGGACAGGGGGGAAATGAGCAGTTCTTC.

V usage is TRBV30 and J usage is TRBJ1-5, with a tentative D call TRBD1 (6 bases). The CDR3 runs 14 residues. From germline, CDR1 is GTSNPN and CDR2 SVGIG (reference sequence). V was cut by 2 bases and J by 5 bases, with 13 bases left in between. CDR3 nucleotides: TGTGCCTGGAGTCCGGGGGGGGGCCATCAGCCCCAGCATTTT. Its protein is CAWSPGGGHQPQHF.

The rearrangement links TRBV6-5 to TRBJ1-4; D gene ambiguous. Germline CDR1 reads MNHEY; CDR2 reads SVGAGI. CDR3 length: 14 residues. The V end was cut by 6 bases, the J end by 10 bases, with 18 bases between. This CDR3 is CASRAVEAGGKLFF. Written as DNA, the CDR3 is TGTGCCAGCAGGGCAGTCGAGGCTGGCGGAAAACTGTTTTTT.

The rearrangement uses TRBV5-1 and TRBJ2-3; the match to TRBD2 covers 8 bases. In germline, CDR1 is SGHRS, CDR2 YFSETQ. With V trimmed by 7 bases and J by 4 bases, 11 bases remained unmatched. The CDR3 contains 15 residues. CDR3 residues: CASGSLAGGADTQYF. CDR3 sequence (DNA): TGCGCCAGCGGGTCTTTGGCGGGAGGCGCAGATACGCAGTATTTT.

This clone was detected once. The rearrangement uses TRBV7-9 and TRBJ1-2, with 8 bases identical to TRBD1. CDR1 is SEHNR and CDR2 is FQNEAQ in the germline V gene (reference sequence). The CDR3 consists of 17 residues. V gave up 5 bases and J gave up 2 bases; unmatched junction bases: 13. The CDR3 bases are TGTGCCAGCAGCCTAGGGGGGGACAGGACTATCAACTATGGCTACACCTTC. This codes for CASSLGGDRTINYGYTF.

The rearrangement uses TRBV28 and TRBJ1-5; no reliable D call. Germline V gene lookup returns CDR1 MDHEN and CDR2 SYDVKM. V was clipped by 7 bases and J by 7 bases, with 11 bases between them. The CDR3 sequence is 12 residues long. CDR3 residues: CASTPARQPQHF. CDR3 coding DNA: TGTGCCAGCACCCCCGCACGGCAGCCCCAGCATTTT.

The chain joins TRBV7-2 to TRBJ2-7; TRBD1 agrees at 7 bases. The ends lost 5 bases at V and 0 bases at J; junction bases unmatched: 4. This CDR3 has 14 residues. From germline, CDR1 is SGHTA and CDR2 FQGNSA. CDR3 in DNA: TGTGCCAGCAGCCGGACAGGTAGCTCCTACGAGCAGTACTTC. Its translation: CASSRTGSSYEQYF. Full variable domain (remainder filled in from reference TRBV7-2 and TRBJ2-7): GAGVSQSPSNKVTEKGKDVELRCDPISGHTALYWYRQSLGQGLEFLIYFQGNSAPDKSGLPSDRFSAERTGGSVSTLTIQRTQQEDSAVYLCASSRTGSSYEQYFGPGTRLTVT.

The chain links TRBV2 to TRBJ1-5; a weak D match, TRBD1 (6 bases). Trimming shortened V by 7 bases and J by 7 bases, and 11 bases separated the two germline ends. Germline CDR1 and CDR2: SNHLY and FYNNEI. The CDR3 has 12 residues. The DNA for the CDR3 is TGTGCCAGCAACGTAAGGGGGCAGCCCCAGCATTTT. The encoded protein is CASNVRGQPQHF.

V usage is TRBV4-3 and J usage is TRBJ2-5; 7 positions match TRBD1. Germline-derived CDR1 and CDR2 are LGHNA and YSLEER. This CDR3 comprises 13 residues. After removal of 4 bases from V and 5 bases from J, the junction contained 4 bases not matched to a gene. The CDR3 coding sequence is TGCGCCAGCAGCCCTGGGACAGAGGAGACCCAGTACTTC. As protein: CASSPGTEETQYF.

V and J are TRBV6-5 and TRBJ2-5; D uncertain. The germline CDR1 and CDR2 sequences are MNHEY and SVGAGI. This CDR3 is built from 15 residues. Trimming took 0 bases from V and 0 from J, leaving 8 bases between them. The CDR3 loop reads CASSYSSEYQETQYF. CDR3 in DNA: TGTGCCAGCAGTTACTCTTCGGAGTACCAAGAGACCCAGTACTTC.

J is TRBJ2-1 and V is TRBV7-9, with 7 bases matching TRBD2. The CDR3 extends over 11 amino acids. V lost 7 bases, J lost 12 bases, and 6 bases stayed unmatched. Germline loops: CDR1 SEHNR, CDR2 FQNEAQ (reference sequence). CDR3 protein: CASTGSGTQFF. The DNA of the CDR3 is TGTGCCAGCACCGGGAGCGGGACGCAGTTCTTC.

V gene TRBV4-3 combines with J gene TRBJ1-5; the D is unclear. V gave up 0 bases and J gave up 3 bases, with 15 bases separating them. The CDR3 consists of 17 residues. CDR1 and CDR2 from the germline V gene are LGHNA and YSLEER. This CDR3 is CASSQDFGSGFNQPQHF. The CDR3 bases are TGCGCCAGCAGCCAAGATTTCGGGTCTGGATTCAATCAGCCCCAGCATTTT.

The rearrangement uses TRBV5-4 and TRBJ2-7, with 8 bases aligning to TRBD1. The germline V gene has CDR1 SGHNT and CDR2 YYREEE (reference sequence). The CDR3 has 15 amino acids. Trimming removed 1 base from V and 6 bases from J; junction bases left unmatched: 9. CDR3 amino acids: CASSLRDRGPREQYF. For the CDR3, the DNA is TGTGCCAGCAGCTTGCGAGACAGGGGACCTCGCGAGCAGTACTTC. Drawing the rest from reference TRBV5-4 and TRBJ2-7, the complete variable domain is ETGVTQSPTHLIKTRGQQVTLRCSSQSGHNTVSWYQQALGQGPQFIFQYYREEENGRGNFPPRFSGLQFPNYSSELNVNALELDDSALYLCASSLRDRGPREQYFGPGTRLTVT.

The chain has TRBV9 and TRBJ2-1; the D gene is possibly TRBD2 (5 bases). The CDR3 covers 12 residues. Trimming took 4 bases from V and 9 from J, leaving 11 bases between them. In germline, CDR1 is SGDLS, CDR2 YYNGEE. CDR3 sequence (DNA): TGTGCCAGCAGCTCAAGCGGAGGTGAGCAGTTCTTC. Translating gives CASSSSGGEQFF.

The chain couples TRBV7-2 to TRBJ1-3; no definite D call. The length of the CDR3 is 12 residues. V was shortened by 3 bases and J by 4 bases, with 4 bases between the two germline ends. Germline CDR1 SGHTA, CDR2 FQGNSA. CDR3 residues: CASSFTGNTIYF. For the CDR3, the DNA is TGTGCCAGCAGCTTCACAGGAAACACCATATATTTT.

The gene calls are TRBV9 and TRBJ2-3, with 7 bases aligning to TRBD1. Per germline, CDR1 SGDLS and CDR2 YYNGEE. This CDR3 has 15 residues. After removal of 4 bases from V and 5 bases from J, the junction contained 10 bases not matched to a gene. The CDR3 DNA reads as TGTGCCAGCAGCACTACCGGGACAGAGTTAGATACGCAGTATTTT. Protein: CASSTTGTELDTQYF.

The V call is TRBV28, the J call TRBJ1-2, with a tentative D call TRBD1 (5 bases). The V end was cut by 1 base, the J end by 4 bases, with 13 bases between. CDR1 is MDHEN and CDR2 is SYDVKM in the germline V gene. CDR3 length: 15 residues. CDR3 DNA: TGTGCCAGCAGTTTATTCCGCGGGGACGGCTATGGCTACACCTTC. Protein product: CASSLFRGDGYGYTF.

The chain uses TRBV15 and TRBJ2-2; D unclear. CDR3 length equals 16 residues. Trimming removed 1 base from V and 1 base from J, with 10 bases in between. Germline V gene lookup returns CDR1 LNHNV and CDR2 YYDKDF (reference sequence). The CDR3 region is CATSRAKRKNTGELFF. In DNA form, the CDR3 reads TGTGCCACCAGCAGAGCTAAGCGAAAGAACACCGGGGAGCTGTTTTTT. The entire variable domain, with the rest obtained from reference TRBV15 and TRBJ2-2, is as follows: DAMVIQNPRYQVTQFGKPVTLSCSQTLNHNVMYWYQQKSSQAPKLLFHYYDKDFNNEADTPDNFQSRRPNTSFCFLDIRSPGLGDTAMYLCATSRAKRKNTGELFFGEGSRLTVL.